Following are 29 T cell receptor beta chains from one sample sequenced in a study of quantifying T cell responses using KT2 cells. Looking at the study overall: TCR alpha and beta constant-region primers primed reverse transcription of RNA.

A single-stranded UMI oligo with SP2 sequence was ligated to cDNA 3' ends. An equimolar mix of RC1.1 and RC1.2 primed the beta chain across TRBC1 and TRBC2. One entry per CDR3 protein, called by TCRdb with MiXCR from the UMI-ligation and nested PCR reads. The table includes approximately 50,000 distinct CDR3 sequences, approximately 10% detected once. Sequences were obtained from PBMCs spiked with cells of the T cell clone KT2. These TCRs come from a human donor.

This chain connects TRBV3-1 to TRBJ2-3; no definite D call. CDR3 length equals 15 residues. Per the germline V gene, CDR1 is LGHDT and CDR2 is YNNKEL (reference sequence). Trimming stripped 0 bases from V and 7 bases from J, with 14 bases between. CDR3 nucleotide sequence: TGTGCCAGCAGCCAAGAATTTTCCCCGTCCCATACGCAGTATTTT. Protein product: CASSQEFSPSHTQYF.

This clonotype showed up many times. Here the CDR3 reads CATEGVDTQYF. The DNA for the CDR3 is TGTGCCACTGAAGGGGTGGATACGCAGTATTTT. The chain uses TRBV10-3 and TRBJ2-3; TRBD1 might be the D (5 bases). The CDR3 sequence is 11 residues long. V lost 10 bases to trimming and J lost 6 bases, with 11 bases between them. Germline V CDR1 and CDR2: ENHRY, SYGVKD.

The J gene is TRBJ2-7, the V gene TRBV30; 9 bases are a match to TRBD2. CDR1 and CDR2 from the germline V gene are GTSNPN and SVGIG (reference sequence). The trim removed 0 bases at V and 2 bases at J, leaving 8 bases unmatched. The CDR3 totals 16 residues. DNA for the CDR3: TGTGCCTGGAGTGTACAATCGGCGGGAGGGACCTACGAGCAGTACTTC. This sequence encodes CAWSVQSAGGTYEQYF. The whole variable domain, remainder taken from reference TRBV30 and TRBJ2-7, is SQTIHQWPATLVQPVGSPLSLECTVEGTSNPNLYWYRQAAGRGLQLLFYSVGIGQISSEVPQNLSASRPQDRQFILSSKKLLLSDSGFYLCAWSVQSAGGTYEQYFGPGTRLTVT.

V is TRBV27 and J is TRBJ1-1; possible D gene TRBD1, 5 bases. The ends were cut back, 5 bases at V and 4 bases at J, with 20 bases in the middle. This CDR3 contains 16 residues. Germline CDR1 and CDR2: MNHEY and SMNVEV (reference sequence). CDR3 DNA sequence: TGTGCCAGCAGTCCTCTGCCCGGGGCGGGCGGCACTGAAGCTTTCTTT. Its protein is CASSPLPGAGGTEAFF.

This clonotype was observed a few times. This CDR3 is CASSPPGASGTYEQYF. The CDR3 DNA is TGTGCCAGCAGCCCGCCCGGCGCTAGCGGAACATACGAGCAGTACTTC. V and J are TRBV9 and TRBJ2-7, with 7 bases aligning to TRBD2. The CDR3 has 16 residues. The junction had 14 bases not matched to a gene; V was cut back by 4 bases and J by 4 bases. Looked up from germline, CDR1 is SGDLS and CDR2 is YYNGEE.

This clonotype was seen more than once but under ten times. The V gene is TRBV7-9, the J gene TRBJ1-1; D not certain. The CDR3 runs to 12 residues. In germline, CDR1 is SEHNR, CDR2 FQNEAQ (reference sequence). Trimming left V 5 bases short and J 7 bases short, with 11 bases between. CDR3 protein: CASSPPYNEAFF. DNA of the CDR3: TGTGCCAGCAGCCCTCCGTATAATGAAGCTTTCTTT.

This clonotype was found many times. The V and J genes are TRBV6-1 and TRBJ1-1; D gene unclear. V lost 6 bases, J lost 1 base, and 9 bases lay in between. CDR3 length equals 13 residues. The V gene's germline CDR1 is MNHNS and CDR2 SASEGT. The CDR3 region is CASRTNRNTEAFF. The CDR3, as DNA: TGTGCCAGCAGAACCAACAGGAACACTGAAGCTTTCTTT.

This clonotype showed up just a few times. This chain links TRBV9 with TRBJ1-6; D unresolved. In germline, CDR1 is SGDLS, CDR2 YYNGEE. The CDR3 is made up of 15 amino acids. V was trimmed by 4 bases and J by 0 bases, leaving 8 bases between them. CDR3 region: CASSLGPSYNSPLHF. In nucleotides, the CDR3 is TGTGCCAGCAGCCTCGGCCCCTCCTATAATTCACCCCTCCACTTT.

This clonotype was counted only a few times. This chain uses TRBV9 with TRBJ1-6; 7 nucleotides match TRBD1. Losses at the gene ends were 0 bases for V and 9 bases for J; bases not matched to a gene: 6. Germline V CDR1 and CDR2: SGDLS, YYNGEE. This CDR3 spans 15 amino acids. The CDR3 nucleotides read TGTGCCAGCAGCGTAGGGCAGGGGGATATTTCACCCCTCCACTTT. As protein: CASSVGQGDISPLHF.

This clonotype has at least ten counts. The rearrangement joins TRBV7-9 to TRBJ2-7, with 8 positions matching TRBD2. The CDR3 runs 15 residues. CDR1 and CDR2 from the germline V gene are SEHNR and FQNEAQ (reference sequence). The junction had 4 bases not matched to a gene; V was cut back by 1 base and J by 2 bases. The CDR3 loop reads CASSLGSGVPYEQYF. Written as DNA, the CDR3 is TGTGCCAGCAGCTTAGGTAGCGGGGTGCCCTACGAGCAGTACTTC.

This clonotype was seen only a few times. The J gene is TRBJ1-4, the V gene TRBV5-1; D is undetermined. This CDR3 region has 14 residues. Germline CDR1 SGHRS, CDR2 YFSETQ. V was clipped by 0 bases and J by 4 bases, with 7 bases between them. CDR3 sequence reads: CASSLGGGNEKLFF. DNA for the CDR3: TGCGCCAGCAGCTTGGGCGGTGGTAATGAAAAACTGTTTTTT.

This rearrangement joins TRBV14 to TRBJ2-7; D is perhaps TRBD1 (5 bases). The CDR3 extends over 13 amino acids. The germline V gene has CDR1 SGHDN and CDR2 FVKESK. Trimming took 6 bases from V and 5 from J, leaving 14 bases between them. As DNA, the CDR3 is TGTGCCAGCAGTTCAGGGCCTGGAAACGAGCAGTACTTC. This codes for CASSSGPGNEQYF.

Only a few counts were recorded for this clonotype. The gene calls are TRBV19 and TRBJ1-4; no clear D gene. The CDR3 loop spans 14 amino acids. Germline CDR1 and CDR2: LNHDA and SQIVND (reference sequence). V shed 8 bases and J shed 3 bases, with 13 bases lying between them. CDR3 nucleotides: TGTGCCAGTGGGGATGCATCGGCTAATGAAAAACTGTTTTTT. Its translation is CASGDASANEKLFF.

The CDR3 region has the DNA TGTGCCAGCAGCTTAAATCGGGGGTCCCCCTACGAGCAGTACTTC. This codes for CASSLNRGSPYEQYF. V is TRBV7-2 and J is TRBJ2-7; tentative D call: TRBD2 (6 bases). The CDR3 has 15 residues. The germline CDR1 and CDR2 sequences are SGHTA and FQGNSA. Trimming took off 2 bases at V and 2 bases at J, with 13 bases between the two ends. Full variable domain (outside the CDR3, taken from reference TRBV7-2 and TRBJ2-7): GAGVSQSPSNKVTEKGKDVELRCDPISGHTALYWYRQSLGQGLEFLIYFQGNSAPDKSGLPSDRFSAERTGGSVSTLTIQRTQQEDSAVYLCASSLNRGSPYEQYFGPGTRLTVT.

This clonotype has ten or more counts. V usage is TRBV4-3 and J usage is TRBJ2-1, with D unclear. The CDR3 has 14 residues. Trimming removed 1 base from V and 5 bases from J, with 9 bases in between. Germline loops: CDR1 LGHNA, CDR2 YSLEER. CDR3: CASSQGDQDNEQFF. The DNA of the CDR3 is TGCGCCAGCAGCCAAGGGGATCAAGACAATGAGCAGTTCTTC.

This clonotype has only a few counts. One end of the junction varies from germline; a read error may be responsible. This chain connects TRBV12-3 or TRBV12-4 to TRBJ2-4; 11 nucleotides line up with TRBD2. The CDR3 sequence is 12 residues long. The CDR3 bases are TGTGCCAGCAGTTCCCTACTAGCGGGAGCTAACTTC. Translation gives CASSSLLAGANF.

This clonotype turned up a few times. CDR3 coding DNA: TGTGCCAGCACCCAGGCGGTGTCTGGGGCCAACGTCCTGACTTTC. Amino acid sequence: CASTQAVSGANVLTF. This sequence joins TRBV6-2 or TRBV6-3 and TRBJ2-6; D not certain. Trimming took off 7 bases at V and 1 base at J, with 11 bases between the two ends. The CDR3 runs to 15 residues. CDR1 MNHEY and CDR2 SVGEGT come from the germline V gene.

CDR3 coding DNA: TGTGCCAGCAGCTCCCTAGGGGGGCCAGAAGAGACCCAGTACTTC. This gives the protein CASSSLGGPEETQYF. This chain uses TRBV5-6 with TRBJ2-5; perhaps D is TRBD1 or TRBD2 (6 bases each). The germline CDR1 and CDR2 sequences are SGHDT and YYEEEE. V lost 3 bases to trimming and J lost 3 bases, with 15 bases between them. The CDR3 is made up of 15 amino acids.

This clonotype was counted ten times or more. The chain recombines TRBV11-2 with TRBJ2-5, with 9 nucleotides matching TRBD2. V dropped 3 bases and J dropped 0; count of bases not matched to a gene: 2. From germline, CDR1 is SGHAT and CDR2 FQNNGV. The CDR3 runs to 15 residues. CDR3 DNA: TGTGCCAGCAGCTTTGCGGGAGGGAACCAAGAGACCCAGTACTTC. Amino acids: CASSFAGGNQETQYF.

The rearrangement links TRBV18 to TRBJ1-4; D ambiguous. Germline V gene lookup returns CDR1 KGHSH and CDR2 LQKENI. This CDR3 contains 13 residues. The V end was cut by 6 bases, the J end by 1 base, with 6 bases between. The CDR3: CASSGRTNEKLFF. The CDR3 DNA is TGTGCCAGCTCGGGGAGAACTAATGAAAAACTGTTTTTT.

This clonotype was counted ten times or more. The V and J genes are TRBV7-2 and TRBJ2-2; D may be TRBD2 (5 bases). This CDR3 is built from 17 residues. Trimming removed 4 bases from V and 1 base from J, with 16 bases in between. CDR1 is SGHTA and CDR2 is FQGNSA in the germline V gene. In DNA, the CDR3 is TGTGCCAGCAGCTCCCCTGCGGGCACCTTGAACACCGGGGAGCTGTTTTTT. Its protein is CASSSPAGTLNTGELFF.

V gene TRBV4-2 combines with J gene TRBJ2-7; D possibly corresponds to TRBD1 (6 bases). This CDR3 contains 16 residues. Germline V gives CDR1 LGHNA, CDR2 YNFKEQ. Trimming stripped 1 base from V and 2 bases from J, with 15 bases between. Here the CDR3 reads CASSQVLAGVAYEQYF. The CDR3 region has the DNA TGTGCCAGCAGCCAAGTCCTGGCAGGGGTGGCCTACGAGCAGTACTTC.

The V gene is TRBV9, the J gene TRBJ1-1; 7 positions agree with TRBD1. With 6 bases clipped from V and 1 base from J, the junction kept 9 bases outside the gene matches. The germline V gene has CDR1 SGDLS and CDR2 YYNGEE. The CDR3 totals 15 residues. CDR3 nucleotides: TGTGCCAGCACCCGGGACAGTAGGGCGAACACTGAAGCTTTCTTT. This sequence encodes CASTRDSRANTEAFF.

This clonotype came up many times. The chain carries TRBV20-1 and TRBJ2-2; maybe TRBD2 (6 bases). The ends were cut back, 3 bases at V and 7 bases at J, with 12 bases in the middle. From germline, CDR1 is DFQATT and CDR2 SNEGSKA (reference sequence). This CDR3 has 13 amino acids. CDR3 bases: TGCAGTGCTAGTCGGAGGGACGGCGGGGAGCTGTTTTTT. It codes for CSASRRDGGELFF.

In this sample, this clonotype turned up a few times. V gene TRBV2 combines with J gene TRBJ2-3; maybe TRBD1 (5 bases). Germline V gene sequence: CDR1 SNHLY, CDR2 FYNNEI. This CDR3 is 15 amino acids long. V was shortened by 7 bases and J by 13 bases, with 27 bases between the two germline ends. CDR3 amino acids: CASTRETGSHPVEYF. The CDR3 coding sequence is TGTGCCAGCACCAGGGAAACCGGGTCCCACCCCGTGGAGTATTTT.

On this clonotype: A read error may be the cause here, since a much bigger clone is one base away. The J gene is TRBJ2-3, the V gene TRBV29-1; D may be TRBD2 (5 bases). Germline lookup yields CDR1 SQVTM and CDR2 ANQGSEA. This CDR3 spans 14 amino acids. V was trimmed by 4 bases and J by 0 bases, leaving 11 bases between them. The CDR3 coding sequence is TGCAGCGTTGTGGGAGCCACTAGCACAGATACGCAGTATTTT. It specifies CSVVGATSTDTQYF.

The CDR3 loop is CASSPSIRTYNEQFF. CDR3 DNA sequence: TGTGCCAGCTCACCTTCCATCCGTACCTACAATGAGCAGTTCTTC. The chain couples TRBV18 to TRBJ2-1; D unclear. Between the trimmed V and J ends, which lost 3 bases and 2 bases, there was a span of 11 bases. From germline, CDR1 is KGHSH and CDR2 LQKENI. The length of the CDR3 is 15 residues.

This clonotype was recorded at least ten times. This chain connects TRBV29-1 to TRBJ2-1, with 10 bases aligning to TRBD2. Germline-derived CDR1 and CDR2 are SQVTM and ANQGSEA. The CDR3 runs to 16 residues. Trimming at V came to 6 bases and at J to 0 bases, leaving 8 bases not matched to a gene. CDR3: CSVSAGGKLSYNEQFF. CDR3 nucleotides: TGCAGCGTGTCAGCGGGAGGGAAACTCTCCTACAATGAGCAGTTCTTC.

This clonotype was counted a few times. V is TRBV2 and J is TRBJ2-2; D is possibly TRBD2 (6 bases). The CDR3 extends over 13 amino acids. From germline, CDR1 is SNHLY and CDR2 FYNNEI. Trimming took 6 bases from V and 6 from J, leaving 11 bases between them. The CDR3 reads CASRRLGAGELFF. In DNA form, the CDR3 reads TGTGCCAGCAGGAGACTAGGTGCCGGGGAGCTGTTTTTT. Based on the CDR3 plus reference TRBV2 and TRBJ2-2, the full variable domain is EPEVTQTPSHQVTQMGQEVILRCVPISNHLYFYWYRQILGQKVEFLVSFYNNEISEKSEIFDDQFSVERPDGSNFTLKIRSTKLEDSAMYFCASRRLGAGELFFGEGSRLTVL.